This T cell receptor (beta chain) was recorded in a study of graft-versus-host responses after intestinal transplantation. The table came from immunoSEQ multiplex PCR; TCRdb's copy has only in-frame clones and leaves some out. The repertoire holds 85,000 to 100,000 clones, with approximately 89% as singletons. General study findings and limits: Association was observed between peak circulating GvH clone levels and early post-transplant HvG declines. Those patients showing graft-donor T cell macrochimerism displayed high graft-versus-host to host-versus-graft clonal ratios in allografts.

Concerning this clone: Antigen specificity is unknown.

The CDR3 loop spans 15 amino acids. Trimming left V 0 bases short and J 3 bases short, with 13 bases between. Germline loops: CDR1 SGHRS, CDR2 YFSETQ. This sequence was found in a human donor who was the organ donor for an intestinal transplant. This sequence joins TRBV5-1 and TRBJ2-7, with D perhaps matching TRBD2 (5 bases). Sequenced here: unstimulated CD4+ T cells sorted from spleen or lymph node cells, sampled before transplant. CDR3 loop: CASSLAAGERYEQYF. Written as DNA, the CDR3 is TGCGCCAGCAGCTTGGCCGCCGGGGAACGCTACGAGCAGTACTTC.